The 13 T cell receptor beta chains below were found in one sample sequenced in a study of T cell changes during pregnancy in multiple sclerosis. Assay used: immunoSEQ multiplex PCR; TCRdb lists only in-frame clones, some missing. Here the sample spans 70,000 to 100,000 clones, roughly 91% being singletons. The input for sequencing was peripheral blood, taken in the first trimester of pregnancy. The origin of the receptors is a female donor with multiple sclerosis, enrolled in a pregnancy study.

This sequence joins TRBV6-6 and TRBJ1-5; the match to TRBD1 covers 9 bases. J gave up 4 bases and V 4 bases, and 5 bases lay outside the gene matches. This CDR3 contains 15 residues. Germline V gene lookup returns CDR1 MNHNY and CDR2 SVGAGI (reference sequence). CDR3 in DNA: TGTGCCAGCAGTTTCACCGGGACAGGGAATCAGCCCCAGCATTTT. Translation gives CASSFTGTGNQPQHF.

For the CDR3, the DNA is TGTGCCAGCAGACCGGACAGGGACTATGGCTACACCTTC. Its translation: CASRPDRDYGYTF. The chain has TRBV7-9 and TRBJ1-2; 8 bases fit TRBD1. This CDR3 is built from 13 residues. Germline V gene data show CDR1 as SEHNR and CDR2 as FQNEAQ (reference sequence). Germline trimming cut 6 bases from V and 3 bases from J; bases unmatched to any gene: 3.

This CDR3 is CASSPGLAGEGYEQYF. Here the CDR3 DNA reads TGTGCCAGCAGCCCCGGACTAGCGGGAGAAGGCTACGAGCAGTACTTC. The V and J genes are TRBV21-1 and TRBJ2-7; the table names TRBD2, a call not compared with the DNA. TRBV21-1 is deemed a pseudogene. The CDR3 has 16 amino acids.

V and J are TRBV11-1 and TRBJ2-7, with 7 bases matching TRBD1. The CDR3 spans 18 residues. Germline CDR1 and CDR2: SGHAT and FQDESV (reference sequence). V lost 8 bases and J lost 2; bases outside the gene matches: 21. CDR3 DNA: TGTGCCAGCGGACCGATAGGGGGCTTCTCTCTTCGAACCTACGAGCAGTACTTC. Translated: CASGPIGGFSLRTYEQYF.

This chain's CDR3 is CATRRESNQPQHF. In DNA, the CDR3 is TGTGCCACCAGACGGGAGAGCAATCAGCCCCAGCATTTT. V and J are TRBV27 and TRBJ1-5; D is ambiguous. V lost 10 bases and J lost 1, with 11 bases in between. The CDR3 sequence is 13 residues long. Per the germline V gene, CDR1 is MNHEY and CDR2 is SMNVEV (reference sequence).

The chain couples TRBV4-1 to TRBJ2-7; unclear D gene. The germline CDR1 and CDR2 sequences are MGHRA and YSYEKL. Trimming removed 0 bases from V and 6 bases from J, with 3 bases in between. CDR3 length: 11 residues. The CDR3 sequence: CASSQDSEQYF. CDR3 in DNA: TGCGCCAGCAGCCAAGATAGCGAGCAGTACTTC.

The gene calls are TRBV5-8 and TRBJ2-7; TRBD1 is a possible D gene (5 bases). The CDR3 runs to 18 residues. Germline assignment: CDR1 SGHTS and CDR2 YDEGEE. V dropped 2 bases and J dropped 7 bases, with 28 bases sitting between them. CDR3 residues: CASSFLEPAQSRVKEQYF. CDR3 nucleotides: TGTGCCAGCAGCTTTTTAGAGCCGGCCCAATCCAGGGTGAAGGAGCAGTACTTC.

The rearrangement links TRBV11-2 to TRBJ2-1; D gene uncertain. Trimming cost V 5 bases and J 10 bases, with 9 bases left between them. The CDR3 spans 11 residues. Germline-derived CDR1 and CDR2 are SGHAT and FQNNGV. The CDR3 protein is CASSKSGEQFF. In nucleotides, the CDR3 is TGTGCCAGCAGCAAGTCCGGGGAGCAGTTCTTC.

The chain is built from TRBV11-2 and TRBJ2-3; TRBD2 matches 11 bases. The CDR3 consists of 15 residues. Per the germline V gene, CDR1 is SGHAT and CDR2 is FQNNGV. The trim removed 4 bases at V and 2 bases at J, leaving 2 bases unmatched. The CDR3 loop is CASSSSGGFTDTQYF. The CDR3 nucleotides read TGTGCCAGCAGCTCTAGCGGGGGGTTCACAGATACGCAGTATTTT. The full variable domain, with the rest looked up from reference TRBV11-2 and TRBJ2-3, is EAGVAQSPRYKIIEKRQSVAFWCNPISGHATLYWYQQILGQGPKLLIQFQNNGVVDDSQLPKDRFSAERLKGVDSTLKIQPAKLEDSAVYLCASSSSGGFTDTQYFGPGTRLTVL.

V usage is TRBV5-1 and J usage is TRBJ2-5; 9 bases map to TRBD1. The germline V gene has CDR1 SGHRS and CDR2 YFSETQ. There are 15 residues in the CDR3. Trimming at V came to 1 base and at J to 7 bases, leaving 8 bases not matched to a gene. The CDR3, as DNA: TGCGCCAGCAGCTTGTCTGGGACAGGGTTGGGGACCCAGTACTTC. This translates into CASSLSGTGLGTQYF.

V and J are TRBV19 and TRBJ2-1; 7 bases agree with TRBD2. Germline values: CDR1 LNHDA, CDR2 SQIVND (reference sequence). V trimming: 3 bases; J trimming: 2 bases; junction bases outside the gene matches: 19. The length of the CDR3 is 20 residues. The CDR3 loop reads CASSIPRTGVGGGAYNEQFF. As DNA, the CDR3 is TGTGCCAGTAGTATCCCTCGCACTGGGGTTGGCGGGGGAGCCTACAATGAGCAGTTCTTC.

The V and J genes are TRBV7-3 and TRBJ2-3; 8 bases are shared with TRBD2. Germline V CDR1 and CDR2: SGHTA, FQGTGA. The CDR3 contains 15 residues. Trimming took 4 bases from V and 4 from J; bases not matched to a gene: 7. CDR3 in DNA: TGTGCCAGCAGCTCATCTAGCGGGCCCGCAGATACGCAGTATTTT. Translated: CASSSSSGPADTQYF.

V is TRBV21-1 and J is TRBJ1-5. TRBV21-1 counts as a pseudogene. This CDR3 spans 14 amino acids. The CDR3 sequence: CASSKSSLSQPQHF. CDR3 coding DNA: TGTGCCAGCAGCAAAAGCTCTCTTTCTCAGCCCCAGCATTTT.